Presented here are 26 T cell receptor beta chains from one specimen sequenced in a study of cytomegalovirus exposure and HLA in healthy donors. The primer mix had 60 Vbeta and 13 Jbeta primers. The assay was immunoSEQ multiplex PCR, and TCRdb's table has in-frame clones only and misses some. The sample shows 200,000 to 250,000 clones, 80% to 90% of them seen only once. Sequencing was carried out using PBMCs. The receptors were gathered from a man younger than 45 in good health and CMV-seronegative.

This chain uses TRBV5-4 with TRBJ2-7, with 7 bases that match TRBD2. V was clipped by 4 bases and J by 1 base; unmatched bases: 8. Germline CDR1 is SGHNT and CDR2 is YYREEE (reference sequence). This CDR3 is 15 amino acids long. The CDR3 loop is CASSVRGDGSYEQYF. In nucleotides, the CDR3 is TGTGCCAGCAGCGTTCGGGGGGATGGGTCCTACGAGCAGTACTTC.

The rearrangement uses TRBV7-8 and TRBJ1-2; possible D gene TRBD1, 6 bases. The CDR3 has 14 amino acids. Trimming removed 7 bases from V and 4 bases from J, with 16 bases in between. Germline V CDR1 and CDR2: SGHVS, FQNEAQ. CDR3 amino acids: CASTPGGPGYGYTF. CDR3 in DNA: TGTGCCAGCACCCCGGGGGGCCCCGGCTATGGCTACACCTTC.

The gene calls are TRBV9 and TRBJ2-2; 9 bases are a match to TRBD2. The V segment lost 2 bases and the J segment 7 bases; nucleotides outside the gene matches: 3. Germline V gives CDR1 SGDLS, CDR2 YYNGEE. The CDR3 extends over 14 amino acids. The CDR3 protein is CASSVLAGSGELFF. The CDR3 DNA reads as TGTGCCAGCAGCGTCCTAGCGGGGAGCGGGGAGCTGTTTTTT. Drawing the rest from reference TRBV9 and TRBJ2-2, the complete variable domain is DSGVTQTPKHLITATGQRVTLRCSPRSGDLSVYWYQQSLDQGLQFLIQYYNGEERAKGNILERFSAQQFPDLHSELNLSSLELGDSALYFCASSVLAGSGELFFGEGSRLTVL.

The rearrangement joins TRBV13 to TRBJ2-5; 8 nucleotides match TRBD2. The CDR3 consists of 14 residues. V shed 0 bases and J 5 bases; nucleotides not matched to a gene: 2. Germline V gives CDR1 PRHDT, CDR2 FYEKMQ (reference sequence). CDR3 residues: CASSLGSSGETQYF. Written as DNA, the CDR3 is TGTGCCAGCAGCTTAGGCTCTAGCGGGGAGACCCAGTACTTC.

The chain uses TRBV9 and TRBJ1-6; D possibly corresponds to TRBD1 (5 bases). Trimming took off 0 bases at V and 6 bases at J, with 10 bases between the two ends. Germline CDR1 reads SGDLS; CDR2 reads YYNGEE. The CDR3 totals 15 residues. The CDR3 sequence: CASSVETEFNSPLHF. Written as DNA, the CDR3 is TGTGCCAGCAGCGTAGAGACAGAATTTAATTCACCCCTCCACTTT.

The rearrangement joins TRBV7-9 to TRBJ2-7; TRBD2 aligns across 7 bases. Germline CDR1 SEHNR, CDR2 FQNEAQ (reference sequence). The CDR3 runs 13 residues. V was pared by 0 bases and J by 5 bases, with 1 base of the junction left unmatched. CDR3 in amino acids: CASSLAGGNEQYF. The CDR3 DNA sequence: TGTGCCAGCAGCTTAGCGGGAGGGAACGAGCAGTACTTC.

The gene calls are TRBV9 and TRBJ1-5, with 8 bases fitting TRBD1. The ends lost 0 bases at V and 3 bases at J; junction bases unmatched: 8. CDR1 and CDR2 (germline): SGDLS, YYNGEE. The CDR3 is 17 residues long. In nucleotides, the CDR3 is TGTGCCAGCAGCGTAGAGAAAACAGGGGGACTCAATCAGCCCCAGCATTTT. It is translated as CASSVEKTGGLNQPQHF. Full variable domain (outside the CDR3, taken from reference TRBV9 and TRBJ1-5): DSGVTQTPKHLITATGQRVTLRCSPRSGDLSVYWYQQSLDQGLQFLIQYYNGEERAKGNILERFSAQQFPDLHSELNLSSLELGDSALYFCASSVEKTGGLNQPQHFGDGTRLSIL.

The rearrangement links TRBV6-5 to TRBJ2-5; possible D gene TRBD1, 5 bases. Germline loops: CDR1 MNHEY, CDR2 SVGAGI. Trimming left V 5 bases short and J 3 bases short, with 10 bases between. The CDR3 covers 13 residues. CDR3 in DNA: TGTGCCAGCAGTCCGACAGTAAAAGAGACCCAGTACTTC. Its protein is CASSPTVKETQYF.

This chain uses TRBV11-2 with TRBJ2-7; no clear D gene. CDR1 is SGHAT, CDR2 FQNNGV, per germline. Trimming left V 6 bases short and J 3 bases short, with 6 bases between. This CDR3 comprises 11 residues. The CDR3 spells CASSHIYEQYF. CDR3 nucleotide sequence: TGTGCCAGCAGTCACATCTACGAGCAGTACTTC.

The rearrangement uses TRBV4-2 and TRBJ2-7, with D possibly TRBD1 on 6 matching bases. This CDR3 is 15 amino acids long. V shed 0 bases and J shed 0 bases, with 9 bases lying between them. Germline assignment: CDR1 LGHNA and CDR2 YNFKEQ. DNA for the CDR3: TGTGCCAGCAGCCAAGATTTACAGGGCTCCTACGAGCAGTACTTC. This sequence encodes CASSQDLQGSYEQYF.

This rearrangement joins TRBV5-6 to TRBJ1-2, with D uncertain. The CDR3 covers 12 residues. V lost 3 bases and J 6 bases, leaving 9 bases between the germline ends. Germline CDR1 is SGHDT and CDR2 is YYEEEE. CDR3 DNA sequence: TGTGCCAGCAGCTGGCAGGTAGATGGCTACACCTTC. Protein sequence: CASSWQVDGYTF.

CDR3 sequence reads: CASSLGRDWATDTQYF. CDR3 in DNA: TGTGCCAGCAGCTTAGGTCGAGATTGGGCCACAGATACGCAGTATTTT. The chain has TRBV7-9 and TRBJ2-3; D gene ambiguous. This CDR3 has 16 residues. Looked up from germline, CDR1 is SEHNR and CDR2 is FQNEAQ (reference sequence). V was pared by 1 base and J by 2 bases, with 13 bases between.

The chain joins TRBV19 to TRBJ2-3; D is possibly TRBD1 (5 bases). There are 14 residues in the CDR3. Between the trimmed V and J ends, which lost 5 bases and 6 bases, there was a span of 15 bases. Germline V gives CDR1 LNHDA, CDR2 SQIVND (reference sequence). This CDR3 reads CASSPRALRDTQYF. As DNA, the CDR3 is TGTGCCAGTAGTCCCAGGGCCCTGAGGGATACGCAGTATTTT.

This rearrangement joins TRBV27 to TRBJ1-5; perhaps TRBD1 as D (5 bases). The germline V gene has CDR1 MNHEY and CDR2 SMNVEV (reference sequence). This CDR3 contains 14 residues. The V end lost 3 bases, the J end lost 7 bases, and 13 bases lay between the germline ends. CDR3 sequence: CASSFRGRGQPQHF. As DNA, the CDR3 is TGTGCCAGCAGTTTTCGGGGGAGGGGACAGCCCCAGCATTTT.

This chain connects TRBV28 to TRBJ1-1; 8 bases are shared with TRBD1. CDR3 length equals 13 residues. Germline lookup yields CDR1 MDHEN and CDR2 SYDVKM. V lost 6 bases to trimming and J lost 6 bases; unmatched junction nucleotides: 6. DNA for the CDR3: TGTGCCAGCAGAGCAGGGGGCCCCTCTGAAGCTTTCTTT. It is translated as CASRAGGPSEAFF.

The genes are TRBV10-2 and TRBJ1-4, with D perhaps TRBD1 (5 bases). Trimming shortened V by 6 bases and J by 5 bases, and 7 bases separated the two germline ends. Germline-derived CDR1 and CDR2 are WSHSY and SAAADI. This CDR3 contains 12 residues. DNA for the CDR3: TGCGCCAGCAGGGACATGAATGAAAAACTGTTTTTT. It specifies CASRDMNEKLFF.

This sequence joins TRBV9 and TRBJ2-7; possible D gene TRBD2, 6 bases. Germline V lookup: CDR1 SGDLS, CDR2 YYNGEE. This CDR3 is 10 amino acids long. CDR3 sequence reads: CASAGYEQYF. The CDR3 DNA reads TGTGCAAGCGCGGGGTACGAGCAGTACTTC.

The CDR3 coding sequence is TGTGCCATCAGTACAGGGGACACTGAAGCTTTCTTT. Residues: CAISTGDTEAFF. The rearrangement links TRBV10-3 to TRBJ1-1, with 7 bases fitting TRBD1. With 5 bases clipped from V and 3 bases from J, the junction kept 0 bases outside the gene matches. CDR1 and CDR2 (germline): ENHRY, SYGVKD. This CDR3 spans 12 amino acids.

V gene TRBV7-2 combines with J gene TRBJ2-1; 9 bases fit TRBD2. V shed 2 bases and J 7 bases; nucleotides not matched to a gene: 9. CDR1 and CDR2 (germline): SGHTA, FQGNSA. CDR3 length equals 16 residues. CDR3 protein: CASSLQGSGGRNEQFF. The CDR3 nucleotides are TGTGCCAGCAGCTTACAGGGTAGCGGGGGAAGAAATGAGCAGTTCTTC.

The chain has TRBV6-7 and TRBJ2-1, with TRBD2 matching 8 bases. TRBV6-7 is known as an ORF, though its function is uncertain. The length of the CDR3 is 18 residues. Trimming cost V 0 bases and J 5 bases; bases outside gene matches: 12. CDR3 amino acids: CASSYSASGSPYNNEQFF. CDR3 DNA sequence: TGTGCCAGCAGTTACTCAGCTAGCGGGTCCCCTTATAACAATGAGCAGTTCTTC.

The genes are TRBV11-1 and TRBJ2-7, with 9 positions matching TRBD1. Per the germline V gene, CDR1 is SGHAT and CDR2 is FQDESV (reference sequence). This CDR3 is built from 14 residues. The ends lost 6 bases at V and 0 bases at J; junction bases unmatched: 3. Here the CDR3 DNA reads TGTGCCAGCAGTCGGACAGGGGCCTCCTACGAGCAGTACTTC. Amino acid sequence: CASSRTGASYEQYF.

The V and J genes are TRBV4-2 and TRBJ2-3; 8 nucleotides align to TRBD2. Unmatched junction bases numbered 0, after V lost 3 bases and J lost 4 bases. The CDR3 is 13 residues long. Germline CDR1 and CDR2: LGHNA and YNFKEQ. The CDR3 DNA reads as TGTGCCAGCAGCCAGCGGGGGGCAGATACGCAGTATTTT. Protein sequence: CASSQRGADTQYF.

J is TRBJ2-7 and V is TRBV5-6; D remains unclear. CDR1 is SGHDT and CDR2 is YYEEEE in the germline V gene. CDR3 length: 14 amino acids. Trimming removed 1 base from V and 1 base from J, with 9 bases in between. DNA of the CDR3: TGTGCCAGCAGCTTGTCGAGTTCTTCCTACGAGCAGTACTTC. It yields the protein CASSLSSSSYEQYF.

This clone was counted between two and nine times. This sequence joins TRBV28 and TRBJ2-1, with 7 positions matching TRBD2. The V gene's germline CDR1 is MDHEN and CDR2 SYDVKM. This CDR3 region has 14 residues. J lost 6 bases, V lost 2 bases, and 4 bases had no gene match. The CDR3 region has the DNA TGTGCCAGCAGTTTACTTGGGGGGGGCAATGAGCAGTTCTTC. It is translated as CASSLLGGGNEQFF.

V is TRBV5-4 and J is TRBJ1-2; 7 bases are a match to TRBD1. V lost 2 bases and J lost 8; bases outside the gene matches: 12. CDR3 size: 15 residues. Germline V gene data show CDR1 as SGHNT and CDR2 as YYREEE (reference sequence). The CDR3 nucleotides read TGTGCCAGCAGCTTTTCGACAGGGCTCTCGTCCGGCTACACCTTC. This gives the protein CASSFSTGLSSGYTF.

The chain links TRBV5-5 to TRBJ1-4, with a tentative D call TRBD1 (6 bases). V was pared by 0 bases and J by 0 bases, with 12 bases between. The CDR3 has 17 residues. CDR1 and CDR2 from the germline V gene are SGHKS and YYEKEE (reference sequence). CDR3 sequence: CASSLGGYRATNEKLFF. The CDR3 DNA sequence: TGTGCCAGCAGCTTGGGGGGATACAGGGCAACTAATGAAAAACTGTTTTTT.